This T cell receptor (beta chain) stems from a study of cytomegalovirus exposure and HLA in healthy donors. Study-wide results and caveats: Among the CMV-associated chains, three were confirmed in vitro as specific for CMV antigens. A later examination showed that TCR association rates differed by HLA locus, with DRB1 most and HLA-C fewest.

Despite likely unrecorded immune exposures, the donors were nominally healthy at the time of sampling. Regarding this clone: The antigen remains undetermined.

PCR used 60 Vbeta primers and 13 Jbeta primers. Using immunoSEQ multiplex PCR, the repertoire was profiled, and TCRdb retains in-frame clones only, with some absent. The sample has about 200,000 clones; 82% are singletons. Sequenced: PBMCs. The sequence came from a woman aged 45-65 years in good health and CMV-seropositive.

The CDR3 is CASSPGQGDAGELFF. CDR3 nucleotide sequence: TGTGCCAGCTCACCGGGACAGGGGGACGCCGGGGAGCTGTTTTTT. This rearrangement joins TRBV18 to TRBJ2-2, with TRBD1 identical over 11 bases. Germline lookup yields CDR1 KGHSH and CDR2 LQKENI. This CDR3 region has 15 residues. Trimming removed 3 bases from V and 6 bases from J; junction bases left unmatched: 3.